Below are 5 T cell receptor beta chains sequenced from a single sample in a study of blood T cell repertoires in COVID-19. Repertoires were generated with immunoSEQ multiplex PCR, while TCRdb's copy carries only in-frame clones and drops some. Among about 210,000 clones listed, 82% were seen once. Sequenced material: peripheral blood. All receptors derive from a woman in her forties with acute or convalescent COVID-19.

This chain uses TRBV27 with TRBJ1-2; D is perhaps TRBD1 (6 bases). CDR1 MNHEY and CDR2 SMNVEV come from the germline V gene (reference sequence). The length of the CDR3 is 14 residues. Trimming removed 6 bases from V and 2 bases from J, with 13 bases in between. The CDR3 DNA reads TGTGCCAGCAGCCGTGGGGGCAGGAACTATGGCTACACCTTC. It is translated as CASSRGGRNYGYTF.

This clone was counted once. The chain couples TRBV6-2 or TRBV6-3 to TRBJ2-3, with TRBD2 matching 11 bases. Trimming removed 2 bases from V and 2 bases from J; junction bases left unmatched: 12. In germline, CDR1 is MNHEY, CDR2 SVGEGT. The CDR3 sequence is 19 residues long. The CDR3 coding sequence is TGTGCCAGCAGTTACCCGACTAGCGGGAAGGCCGCTTACACAGATACGCAGTATTTT. This encodes CASSYPTSGKAAYTDTQYF.

The chain carries TRBV19 and TRBJ2-7; 7 bases are shared with TRBD1. With 5 bases clipped from V and 5 bases from J, the junction kept 12 bases outside the gene matches. Looked up from germline, CDR1 is LNHDA and CDR2 is SQIVND (reference sequence). The CDR3 length is 15 residues. CDR3: CASSSRDSTSHEQYF. The CDR3, as DNA: TGTGCCAGTAGTTCCCGGGACAGCACTTCCCACGAGCAGTACTTC.

This clone was seen only a few times. This chain connects TRBV5-1 to TRBJ2-3; 8 nucleotides line up with TRBD1. The CDR3 is 18 amino acids. Germline V gene data show CDR1 as SGHRS and CDR2 as YFSETQ. Trimming removed 5 bases from V and 0 bases from J; junction bases left unmatched: 14. CDR3 protein: CASRFPRETGESTDTQYF. The CDR3, as DNA: TGCGCCAGCAGGTTCCCCCGGGAGACAGGGGAAAGCACAGATACGCAGTATTTT.

This clone appeared a single time. The chain combines TRBV4-1 with TRBJ1-1; D perhaps matches TRBD1 (6 bases). The CDR3 totals 15 residues. CDR1 is MGHRA, CDR2 YSYEKL, per germline. V was pared by 1 base and J by 6 bases, with 15 bases between. Here the CDR3 reads CASSQGQGGGAEAFF. DNA of the CDR3: TGCGCCAGCAGCCAAGGGCAGGGAGGGGGGGCTGAAGCTTTCTTT.